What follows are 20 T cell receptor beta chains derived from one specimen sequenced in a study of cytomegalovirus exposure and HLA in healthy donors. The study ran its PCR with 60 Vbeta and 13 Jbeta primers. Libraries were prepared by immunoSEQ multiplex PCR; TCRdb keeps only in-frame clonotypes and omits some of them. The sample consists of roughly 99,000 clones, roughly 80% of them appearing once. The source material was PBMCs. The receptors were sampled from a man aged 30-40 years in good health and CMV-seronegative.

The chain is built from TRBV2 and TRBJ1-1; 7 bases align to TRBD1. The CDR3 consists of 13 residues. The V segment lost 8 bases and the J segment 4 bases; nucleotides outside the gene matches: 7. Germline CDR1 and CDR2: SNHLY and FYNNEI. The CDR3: CASFFPGGTEAFF. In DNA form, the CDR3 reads TGTGCCAGCTTCTTCCCAGGGGGCACTGAAGCTTTCTTT.

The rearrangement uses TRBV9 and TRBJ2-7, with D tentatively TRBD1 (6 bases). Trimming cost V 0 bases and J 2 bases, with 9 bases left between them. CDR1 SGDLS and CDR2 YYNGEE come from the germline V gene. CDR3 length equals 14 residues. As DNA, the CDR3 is TGTGCCAGCAGCGTAGCGGGGACAACCTACGAGCAGTACTTC. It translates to CASSVAGTTYEQYF.

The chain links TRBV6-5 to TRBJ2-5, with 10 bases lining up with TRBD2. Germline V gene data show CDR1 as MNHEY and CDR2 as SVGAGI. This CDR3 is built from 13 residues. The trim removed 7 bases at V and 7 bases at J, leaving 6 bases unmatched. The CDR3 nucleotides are TGTGCCAGCAAGCGGGGGGGCGGCGGGACCCAGTACTTC. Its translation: CASKRGGGGTQYF.

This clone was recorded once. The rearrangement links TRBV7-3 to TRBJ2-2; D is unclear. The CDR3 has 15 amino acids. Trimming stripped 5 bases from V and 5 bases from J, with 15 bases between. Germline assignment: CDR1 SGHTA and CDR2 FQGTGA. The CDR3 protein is CASSLLGIMTGELFF. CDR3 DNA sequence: TGTGCCAGCAGCCTCCTCGGTATTATGACCGGGGAGCTGTTTTTT. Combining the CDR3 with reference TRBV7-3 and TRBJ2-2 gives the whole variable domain GAGVSQTPSNKVTEKGKYVELRCDPISGHTALYWYRQSLGQGPEFLIYFQGTGAADDSGLPNDRFFAVRPEGSVSTLKIQRTERGDSAVYLCASSLLGIMTGELFFGEGSRLTVL.

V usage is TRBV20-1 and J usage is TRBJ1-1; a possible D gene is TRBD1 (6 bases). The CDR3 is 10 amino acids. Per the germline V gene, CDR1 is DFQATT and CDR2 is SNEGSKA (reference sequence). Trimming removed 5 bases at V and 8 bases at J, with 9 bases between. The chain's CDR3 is CSARGAEAFF. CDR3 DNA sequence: TGCAGTGCTCGGGGGGCAGAAGCTTTCTTT.

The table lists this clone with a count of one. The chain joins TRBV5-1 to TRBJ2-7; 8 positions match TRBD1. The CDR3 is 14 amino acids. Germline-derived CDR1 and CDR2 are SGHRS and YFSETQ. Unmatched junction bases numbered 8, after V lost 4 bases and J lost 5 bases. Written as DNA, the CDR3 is TGCGCCAGCAGCCAGGACAGGGTTAAGCACGAGCAGTACTTC. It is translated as CASSQDRVKHEQYF.

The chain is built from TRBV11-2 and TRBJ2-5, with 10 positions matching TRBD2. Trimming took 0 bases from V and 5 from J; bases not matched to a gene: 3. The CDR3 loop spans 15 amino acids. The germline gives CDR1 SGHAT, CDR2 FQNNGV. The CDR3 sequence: CASSLDSGRRETQYF. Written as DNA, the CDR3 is TGTGCCAGCAGCTTAGATAGCGGGAGGAGGGAGACCCAGTACTTC.

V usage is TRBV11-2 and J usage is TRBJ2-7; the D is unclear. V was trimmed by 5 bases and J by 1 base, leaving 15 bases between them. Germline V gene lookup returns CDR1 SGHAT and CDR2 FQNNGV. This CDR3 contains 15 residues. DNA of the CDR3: TGTGCCAGCAGCCGCTCCCCCGACATATCCTACGAGCAGTACTTC. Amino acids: CASSRSPDISYEQYF.

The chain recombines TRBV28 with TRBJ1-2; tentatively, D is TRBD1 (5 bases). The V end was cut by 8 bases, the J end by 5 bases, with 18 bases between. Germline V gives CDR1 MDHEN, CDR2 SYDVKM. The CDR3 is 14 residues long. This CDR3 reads CASGKPGGAYGYTF. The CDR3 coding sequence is TGTGCCAGCGGAAAACCGGGAGGGGCTTATGGCTACACCTTC.

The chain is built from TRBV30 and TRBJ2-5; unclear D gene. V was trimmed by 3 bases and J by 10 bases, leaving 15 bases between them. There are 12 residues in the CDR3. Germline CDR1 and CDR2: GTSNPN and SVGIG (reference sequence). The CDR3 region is CAWSHRQEFQYF. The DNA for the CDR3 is TGTGCCTGGAGCCACAGACAAGAATTCCAGTACTTC.

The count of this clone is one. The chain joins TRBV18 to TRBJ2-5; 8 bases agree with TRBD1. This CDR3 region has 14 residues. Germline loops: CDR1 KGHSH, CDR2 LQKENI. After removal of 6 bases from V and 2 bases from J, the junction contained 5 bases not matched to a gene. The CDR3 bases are TGTGCCAGCTCCCGTGGGACAGGTCAAGAGACCCAGTACTTC. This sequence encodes CASSRGTGQETQYF.

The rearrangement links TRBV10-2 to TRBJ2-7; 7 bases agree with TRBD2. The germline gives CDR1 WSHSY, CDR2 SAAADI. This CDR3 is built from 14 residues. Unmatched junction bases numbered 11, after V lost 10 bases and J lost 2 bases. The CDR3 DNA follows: TGCGCCAACCCGACGGAGCGGGGACCCTACGAGCAGTACTTC. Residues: CANPTERGPYEQYF.

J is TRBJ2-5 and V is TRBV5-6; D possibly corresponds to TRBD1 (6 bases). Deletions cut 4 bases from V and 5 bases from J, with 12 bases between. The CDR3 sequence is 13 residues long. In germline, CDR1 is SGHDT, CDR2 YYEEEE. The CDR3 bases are TGTGCCAGCAGCCCCCCGCAGGGGGAGACCCAGTACTTC. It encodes CASSPPQGETQYF.

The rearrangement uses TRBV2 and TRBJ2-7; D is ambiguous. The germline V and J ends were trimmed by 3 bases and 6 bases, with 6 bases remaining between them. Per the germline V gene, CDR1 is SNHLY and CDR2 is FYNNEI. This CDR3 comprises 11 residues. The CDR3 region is CASSDFSEQYF. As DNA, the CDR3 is TGTGCCAGCAGTGACTTTTCCGAGCAGTACTTC.

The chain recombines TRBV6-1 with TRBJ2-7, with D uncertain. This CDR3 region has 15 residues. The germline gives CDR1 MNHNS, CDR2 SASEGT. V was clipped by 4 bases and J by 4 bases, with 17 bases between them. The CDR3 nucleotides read TGTGCCAGCAGTGTGCCCTGGGCGACCGTATACGAGCAGTACTTC. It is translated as CASSVPWATVYEQYF.

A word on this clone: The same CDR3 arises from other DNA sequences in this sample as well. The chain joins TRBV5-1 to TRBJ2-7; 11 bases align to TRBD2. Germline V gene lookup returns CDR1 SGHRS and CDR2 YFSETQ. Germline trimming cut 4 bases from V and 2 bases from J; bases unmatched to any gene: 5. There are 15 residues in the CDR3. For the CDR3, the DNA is TGCGCCAGCAGCCCAGGGACTAGCGGCCCCTACGAGCAGTACTTC. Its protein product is CASSPGTSGPYEQYF.

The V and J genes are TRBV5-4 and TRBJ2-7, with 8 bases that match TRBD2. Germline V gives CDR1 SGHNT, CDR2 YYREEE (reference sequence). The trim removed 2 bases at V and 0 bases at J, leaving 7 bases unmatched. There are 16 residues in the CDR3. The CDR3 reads CASSLGGAGGSYEQYF. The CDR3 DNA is TGTGCCAGCAGCTTAGGCGGGGCGGGGGGCTCCTACGAGCAGTACTTC.

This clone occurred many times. This CDR3 is CAISAQGYEQYF. The CDR3 DNA sequence: TGTGCCATCAGTGCGCAGGGCTACGAGCAGTACTTC. The J gene is TRBJ2-7, the V gene TRBV10-3, with D possibly matching TRBD1 (5 bases). V was shortened by 4 bases and J by 3 bases, with 7 bases between the two germline ends. The CDR3 loop spans 12 amino acids. The germline V gene has CDR1 ENHRY and CDR2 SYGVKD.

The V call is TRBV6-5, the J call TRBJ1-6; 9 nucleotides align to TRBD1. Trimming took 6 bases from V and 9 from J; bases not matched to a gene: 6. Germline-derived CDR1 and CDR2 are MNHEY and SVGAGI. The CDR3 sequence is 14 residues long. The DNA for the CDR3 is TGTGCCAGCAGGCGGGGACAGGGTTCTTCACCCCTCCACTTT. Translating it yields CASRRGQGSSPLHF.

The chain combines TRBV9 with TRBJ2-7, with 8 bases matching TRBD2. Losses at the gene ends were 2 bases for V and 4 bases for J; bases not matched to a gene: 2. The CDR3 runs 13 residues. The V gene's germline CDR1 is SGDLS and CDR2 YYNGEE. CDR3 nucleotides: TGTGCCAGCAGCGTTACTAGCGGATACGAGCAGTACTTC. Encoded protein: CASSVTSGYEQYF.